The following is a T cell receptor (beta chain) sequence with its context. The data were taken from a study of blood T cell repertoires in COVID-19. Overall study: Sites in the United States, Italy and Spain provided acute and convalescent COVID-19 samples. Sources were T cells, B-cell-depleted T cells, or PBMCs; the material itself was cDNA or gDNA.

The method was immunoSEQ multiplex PCR; TCRdb's version includes in-frame clones alone and lacks a portion of them. The data contain roughly 380,000 clones, roughly 77% of them seen just once; the ten biggest clones take up about 1.2%. The germline CDR1 and CDR2 sequences are SGHNT and YYREEE (reference sequence). Trimming shortened V by 4 bases and J by 3 bases, and 8 bases separated the two germline ends. This CDR3 spans 12 amino acids. The chain recombines TRBV5-4 with TRBJ2-7, with D perhaps TRBD2 (6 bases). This TCR came from a human donor with acute or convalescent COVID-19. The donor label of this sample is uncertain. Sample: peripheral blood. Here the CDR3 reads CASSGDFYEQYF. In DNA, the CDR3 is TGTGCCAGCAGCGGGGACTTCTACGAGCAGTACTTC.